The present T cell receptor beta chain was sequenced within a study of cytomegalovirus exposure and HLA in healthy donors. Overall study results and limits: With further analysis later on, most CMV-associated TCR beta chains appeared HLA-restricted. It was in a later analysis that TCR association rates were seen to vary by HLA locus, highest for DRB1 and lowest for HLA-C. Three chains tied to CMV proved CMV antigen-specific in vitro.

In the PCR, 60 Vbeta and 13 Jbeta primers were used. Method: immunoSEQ multiplex PCR; TCRdb's copy keeps in-frame clones and lacks some. The sample holds under 200,000 clones, less than 90% seen once. Germline V gene sequence: CDR1 MNHEY, CDR2 SVGAGI. The CDR3 totals 15 residues. Losses at the gene ends were 0 bases for V and 6 bases for J; bases not matched to a gene: 7. Comment on this clone: The antigen is unknown.

Sequences were obtained from PBMCs. This sequence originates from a man aged 18 to 30 in good health and CMV-seronegative. The chain joins TRBV6-5 to TRBJ1-2; 7 bases line up with TRBD1. CDR3 DNA sequence: TGTGCCAGCAGTTACTCGATACAGGGGTACAATGGCTACACCTTC. This sequence encodes CASSYSIQGYNGYTF.